This TCR beta chain derives from a study of T cell changes during pregnancy in multiple sclerosis. V was pared by 4 bases and J by 3 bases, with 14 bases of the junction left unmatched. The CDR3 contains 19 residues. Per the germline V gene, CDR1 is SGDLS and CDR2 is YYNGEE. This table comes from immunoSEQ multiplex PCR, and its TCRdb copy is limited to in-frame clones, with some not included. The sample has roughly 60,000 clones, roughly 92% seen once. The receptor was derived from a female donor with multiple sclerosis, enrolled in a pregnancy study. This sample comprised peripheral blood, obtained in the second trimester of pregnancy. The chain joins TRBV9 to TRBJ2-6; TRBD1 agrees at 9 bases. The CDR3 loop reads CASSPSGPTGGRGANVLTF. The CDR3 region has the DNA TGTGCCAGCAGCCCGAGCGGGCCAACAGGGGGCCGTGGGGCCAACGTCCTGACTTTC.